These 8 T cell receptor beta chains share one sample of origin, sequenced in a study of CD8 T cells in Susac syndrome. Random hexamers primed reverse transcription of about 0.45 to 1 ug RNA. TCRdb re-derived calls from the immunoSEQ multiplex PCR reads in MiXCR, one entry per CDR3 protein. The sample lists fewer than 60,000 distinct CDR3 sequences, approximately 95% occurring once. The source material was CD8+ T cells from PBMCs. These receptors all come from a human donor with Susac syndrome.

This sequence joins TRBV5-4 and TRBJ1-2; D might be TRBD1 (6 bases). Between the trimmed V and J ends, which lost 3 bases and 3 bases, there was a span of 12 bases. Germline CDR1 SGHNT, CDR2 YYREEE (reference sequence). The CDR3 covers 14 residues. In nucleotides, the CDR3 is TGTGCCAGCAGCTCCAGGGGAGGCGACTATGGCTACACCTTC. The encoded protein is CASSSRGGDYGYTF.

This chain connects TRBV19 to TRBJ2-1; 7 bases map to TRBD2. This CDR3 is built from 17 residues. Germline V gene lookup returns CDR1 LNHDA and CDR2 SQIVND (reference sequence). With 5 bases clipped from V and 3 bases from J, the junction kept 13 bases outside the gene matches. CDR3 nucleotides: TGTGCCAGTAGTTTGGGAGCCTCTAGCGGTTACTACAATGAGCAGTTCTTC. This sequence encodes CASSLGASSGYYNEQFF.

V usage is TRBV9 and J usage is TRBJ2-1; D unclear. The CDR3 spans 13 residues. Germline V gene data show CDR1 as SGDLS and CDR2 as YYNGEE. Trimming took 7 bases from V and 9 from J, leaving 17 bases between them. The CDR3 protein is CASRPKVRREQFF. As DNA, the CDR3 is TGTGCCAGCCGCCCAAAGGTCAGGCGTGAGCAGTTCTTC. The whole variable domain, remainder taken from reference TRBV9 and TRBJ2-1, is DSGVTQTPKHLITATGQRVTLRCSPRSGDLSVYWYQQSLDQGLQFLIQYYNGEERAKGNILERFSAQQFPDLHSELNLSSLELGDSALYFCASRPKVRREQFFGPGTRLTVL.

The CDR3 DNA reads TGTGCCAGCAGTCCAGGGAGTGGGGCCTACACCTTC. This sequence encodes CASSPGSGAYTF. The chain couples TRBV7-9 to TRBJ1-2; D possibly corresponds to TRBD1 (5 bases). Germline CDR1 reads SEHNR; CDR2 reads FQNEAQ (reference sequence). This CDR3 has 12 amino acids. V was cut by 6 bases and J by 10 bases, with 15 bases left in between.

The V gene is TRBV7-9, the J gene TRBJ1-5; the match to TRBD1 covers 10 bases. CDR1 SEHNR and CDR2 FQNEAQ come from the germline V gene (reference sequence). There are 15 residues in the CDR3. Germline trimming cut 5 bases from V and 2 bases from J; bases unmatched to any gene: 3. This chain's CDR3 is CASSPGQGGNQPQHF. The CDR3 nucleotides are TGTGCCAGCAGCCCTGGACAGGGGGGCAATCAGCCCCAGCATTTT.

The genes are TRBV29-1 and TRBJ1-1; unclear D gene. This CDR3 has 12 residues. V shed 2 bases and J shed 9 bases, with 13 bases lying between them. CDR1 and CDR2 (germline): SQVTM, ANQGSEA. CDR3 sequence reads: CSVEFTTGKAFF. The CDR3 coding sequence is TGCAGCGTTGAATTTACGACCGGGAAAGCTTTCTTT.

The CDR3 loop is CSVDPGQGNYGYTF. As DNA, the CDR3 is TGCAGCGTTGACCCGGGACAGGGAAACTATGGCTACACCTTC. This chain joins TRBV29-1 and TRBJ1-2, with TRBD1 identical over 9 bases. This CDR3 has 14 amino acids. The V and J ends lost 3 bases and 2 bases, in that order; junction bases with no gene match: 4. Germline CDR1 reads SQVTM; CDR2 reads ANQGSEA.

This chain connects TRBV5-1 to TRBJ2-1; TRBD2 aligns across 7 bases. V lost 0 bases to trimming and J lost 4 bases; unmatched junction nucleotides: 7. This CDR3 region has 16 residues. Germline V gene sequence: CDR1 SGHRS, CDR2 YFSETQ. CDR3 DNA sequence: TGCGCCAGCAGCTTGGCTTCGCGGGGGAATTACAATGAGCAGTTCTTC. Translating gives CASSLASRGNYNEQFF.